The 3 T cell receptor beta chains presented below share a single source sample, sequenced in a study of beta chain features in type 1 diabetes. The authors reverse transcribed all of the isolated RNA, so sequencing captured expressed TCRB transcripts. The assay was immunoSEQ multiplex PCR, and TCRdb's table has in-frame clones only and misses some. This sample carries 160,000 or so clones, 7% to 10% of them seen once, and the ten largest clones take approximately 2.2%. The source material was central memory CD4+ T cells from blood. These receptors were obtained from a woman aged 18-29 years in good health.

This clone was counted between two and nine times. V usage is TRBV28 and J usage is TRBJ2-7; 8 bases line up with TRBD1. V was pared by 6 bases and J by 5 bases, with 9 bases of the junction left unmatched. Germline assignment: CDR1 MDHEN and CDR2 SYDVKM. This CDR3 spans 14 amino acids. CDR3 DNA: TGTGCCAGCAGCTCTCCGACAGGGGTAGACGAGCAGTACTTC. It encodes CASSSPTGVDEQYF.

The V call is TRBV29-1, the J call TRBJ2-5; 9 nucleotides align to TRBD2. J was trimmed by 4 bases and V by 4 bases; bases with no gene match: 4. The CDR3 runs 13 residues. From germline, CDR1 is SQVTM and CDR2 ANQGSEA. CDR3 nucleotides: TGCAGCGTTGTTAGCGGGGGAGGAGAGACCCAGTACTTC. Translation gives CSVVSGGGETQYF.

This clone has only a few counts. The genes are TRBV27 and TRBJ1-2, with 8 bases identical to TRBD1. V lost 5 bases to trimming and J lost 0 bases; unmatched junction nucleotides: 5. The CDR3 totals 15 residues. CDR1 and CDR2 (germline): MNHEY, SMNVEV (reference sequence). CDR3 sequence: CASSPSGGTNYGYTF. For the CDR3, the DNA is TGTGCCAGCAGTCCCTCAGGGGGCACTAACTATGGCTACACCTTC.